The rows below give T cell receptor beta chains drawn from one sample of a study of vaccination and CD4 T cells after COVID-19. These receptors' targets are unknown. TCRdb re-called the PCR reads through MiXCR, storing one row per CDR3 protein. The sample holds about 7,000 distinct CDR3 sequences, roughly 40% seen once. The source material was CD4+ T cells from blood, cultured in vitro. The receptors stem from a human donor in good health. CDR3s include the opening cysteine and the closing phenylalanine or tryptophan. Each record gives: CDR3 DNA, CDR3 protein, clone size, J gene, D gene, V gene. The D gene is left open where the match is weak. The size of a clone is reported for some rows only, either as once, few or many, or as a class for expanded clones.

DNA: TGTGCCAGCAGTTACGCGAGCCCAAGGGACACTGAAGCTTTCTTT
CDR3: CASSYASPRDTEAFF
size: .
J: TRBJ1-1
D: .
V: TRBV6-5

DNA: TGTGCCAGCATCTTGAGAGACGAATATGATGGCTACACCTTC
CDR3: CASILRDEYDGYTF
size: few
J: TRBJ1-2
D: .
V: TRBV6-1

DNA: TGTGCCAGCAGCTTAGACAGGGGGAGCGGCGGGCAGTATTTT
CDR3: CASSLDRGSGGQYF
size: .
J: TRBJ2-3
D: TRBD1
V: TRBV7-8

DNA: TGTGCCAGCAGTTACTCAGGACAGGGGCTGAGCTACACCTTC
CDR3: CASSYSGQGLSYTF
size: .
J: TRBJ1-2
D: TRBD1
V: TRBV6-5

DNA: TGTGCCAGCTCGCCCGAGGGGGGGTGGAATTCACCCCTCCACTTT
CDR3: CASSPEGGWNSPLHF
size: .
J: TRBJ1-6
D: .
V: TRBV18

DNA: TGCGCCAGCAGACCCGAACTGGACGGCTATGGCTACACCTTC
CDR3: CASRPELDGYGYTF
size: .
J: TRBJ1-2
D: .
V: TRBV5-1

DNA: TGTGCCAGCAGCTTTCAAGCCCCCGGTTATGGCTACACCTTC
CDR3: CASSFQAPGYGYTF
size: .
J: TRBJ1-2
D: .
V: TRBV7-9

DNA: TGTGCCAGCAGACTAGCGGGAAACAATGAGCAGTTCTTC
CDR3: CASRLAGNNEQFF
size: .
J: TRBJ2-1
D: TRBD2
V: TRBV6-1

DNA: TGCGCCAGCAGCCCCAGACGGGGCGTGAACACTGAAGCTTTCTTT
CDR3: CASSPRRGVNTEAFF
size: .
J: TRBJ1-1
D: .
V: TRBV5-1

DNA: TGTGCCAGCAGTTACGGGACAGATCAGCCCCAGCATTTT
CDR3: CASSYGTDQPQHF
size: .
J: TRBJ1-5
D: TRBD1
V: TRBV6-5

DNA: TGTGCCAGCAGAGGGGGCGGACAGGGGGCGAATTCACCCCTCCACTTT
CDR3: CASRGGGQGANSPLHF
size: .
J: TRBJ1-6
D: TRBD1
V: TRBV2

DNA: TGCGCCAGCAGCGCCAGGACCGGGACAGGGGGCTCGAACTATGGCTACACCTTC
CDR3: CASSARTGTGGSNYGYTF
size: .
J: TRBJ1-2
D: TRBD1
V: TRBV5-1

DNA: TGTGCCAGCAGATTAACCGGGACAGGGGATCTTACCGAGCAGTACTTC
CDR3: CASRLTGTGDLTEQYF
size: few
J: TRBJ2-7
D: TRBD1
V: TRBV6-1

DNA: TGCAGCGTTGAAGGGGAAGTCGCCTACACCTTC
CDR3: CSVEGEVAYTF
size: .
J: TRBJ1-2
D: .
V: TRBV29-1

DNA: TGTGCCGTCGGGGGGGCTGGTGGCTACACCTTC
CDR3: CAVGGAGGYTF
size: .
J: TRBJ1-2
D: .
V: TRBV27

DNA: TGTGCCAGCAGCTTACGATCGTCGAACACTGAAGCTTTCTTT
CDR3: CASSLRSSNTEAFF
size: .
J: TRBJ1-1
D: .
V: TRBV7-2

DNA: TGCAGTGCCAGGGACAGGAGGGCAGGTGAAAAACTGTTTTTT
CDR3: CSARDRRAGEKLFF
size: few
J: TRBJ1-4
D: TRBD1
V: TRBV20-1

DNA: TGTGCCAGCAGTGCGACCCCCCCAGATACGCAGTATTTT
CDR3: CASSATPPDTQYF
size: .
J: TRBJ2-3
D: .
V: TRBV6-4

DNA: TGTGCCAGCAGCCCACAGGGGCAGCTTTCCTACAATGAGCAGTTCTTC
CDR3: CASSPQGQLSYNEQFF
size: .
J: TRBJ2-1
D: TRBD1
V: TRBV7-8

DNA: TGTGCCAGCAGTACCGGACAGGACAGACGACCAGTCTACGAGCAGTACTTC
CDR3: CASSTGQDRRPVYEQYF
size: few
J: TRBJ2-7
D: TRBD1
V: TRBV6-1

DNA: TGCGCCAGCAGCCAATCGTTGGGGAACGCCTTGTGGGGCTACACCTTC
CDR3: CASSQSLGNALWGYTF
size: .
J: TRBJ1-2
D: .
V: TRBV4-1

DNA: TGCAGTGCTAGCGGAGACTATGGCTACACCTTC
CDR3: CSASGDYGYTF
size: .
J: TRBJ1-2
D: .
V: TRBV20-1

DNA: TGTGCCAGCAGTTACGGGAGAAATAGCAATCAGCCCCAGCATTTT
CDR3: CASSYGRNSNQPQHF
size: .
J: TRBJ1-5
D: .
V: TRBV6-5

DNA: TGTGCCAGCTATAGCGGGGGAGCCCACAATGAGCAGTTCTTC
CDR3: CASYSGGAHNEQFF
size: few
J: TRBJ2-1
D: TRBD2
V: TRBV6-1

DNA: TGTGCCAGTAGTATTATGCGAGGGTCCTACGAGCAGTACTTC
CDR3: CASSIMRGSYEQYF
size: .
J: TRBJ2-7
D: .
V: TRBV19

DNA: TGTGCCAGCAGCCTCGGCCAGAACACTGAAGCTTTCTTT
CDR3: CASSLGQNTEAFF
size: .
J: TRBJ1-1
D: .
V: TRBV7-9

DNA: TGCGCCAGCAGCTTGGTTGGCAGGGGCCGGGATGGCTACACCTTC
CDR3: CASSLVGRGRDGYTF
size: .
J: TRBJ1-2
D: .
V: TRBV5-1

DNA: TGCGCCAGCAGCTTGTTTAGGGGTAACACTGAAGCTTTCTTT
CDR3: CASSLFRGNTEAFF
size: .
J: TRBJ1-1
D: .
V: TRBV5-1

DNA: TGTGCCAGCAGTTGGAGGGCACCAAGCACAGATACGCAGTATTTT
CDR3: CASSWRAPSTDTQYF
size: few
J: TRBJ2-3
D: .
V: TRBV27

DNA: TGTGCCAGCAGTGCTTCAAATTCACCCCTCCACTTT
CDR3: CASSASNSPLHF
size: few
J: TRBJ1-6
D: .
V: TRBV6-1

DNA: TGTGCCAGCAGCCAGACTAGCGGGGGGACAGATACGCAGTATTTT
CDR3: CASSQTSGGTDTQYF
size: .
J: TRBJ2-3
D: TRBD2
V: TRBV6-4

DNA: TGCGCCAGCAGCTTTGACAGGGCCTATAATTCACCCCTCCACTTT
CDR3: CASSFDRAYNSPLHF
size: few
J: TRBJ1-6
D: TRBD1
V: TRBV5-1

DNA: TGTGCCAGCAGCTTAATTGGGACGAATGGCTACACCTTC
CDR3: CASSLIGTNGYTF
size: few
J: TRBJ1-2
D: .
V: TRBV7-3

DNA: TGTGCCAGCAGCTTCGCGGGGAACACTGAAGCTTTCTTT
CDR3: CASSFAGNTEAFF
size: .
J: TRBJ1-1
D: .
V: TRBV11-3

DNA: TGTGCCAGCAGCCCCGGACAGGGAGCCTATGGCTACACCTTC
CDR3: CASSPGQGAYGYTF
size: .
J: TRBJ1-2
D: TRBD1
V: TRBV14

DNA: TGCGCCAGCAGTGAGTCGGGGGAGGGCTACGAGCAGTACTTC
CDR3: CASSESGEGYEQYF
size: few
J: TRBJ2-7
D: TRBD2
V: TRBV10-1

DNA: TGTGCCAGCAGCGAGACAGGGGGCTCCTACGAGCAGTACTTC
CDR3: CASSETGGSYEQYF
size: .
J: TRBJ2-7
D: TRBD1
V: TRBV7-2

DNA: TGCACCAGCAGCCAACCGAAGCGAGCTTTCTTT
CDR3: CTSSQPKRAFF
size: once
J: TRBJ1-1
D: .
V: TRBV1

DNA: TGCAGTGCTAGCGTGGGACAGGCTAGGCACACCATATATTTT
CDR3: CSASVGQARHTIYF
size: few
J: TRBJ1-3
D: TRBD1
V: TRBV20-1

DNA: TGCGCCAGCAGGCAGGGGGCTCAAGAGACCCAGTACTTC
CDR3: CASRQGAQETQYF
size: .
J: TRBJ2-5
D: TRBD1
V: TRBV5-1

DNA: TGTGCCAGCATCCTCCTTATTGGGAACACTGAAGCTTTCTTT
CDR3: CASILLIGNTEAFF
size: .
J: TRBJ1-1
D: .
V: TRBV11-2

DNA: TGTGCCAGCAGCTTCCGGACAGGCAGCGATGGCTACACCTTC
CDR3: CASSFRTGSDGYTF
size: .
J: TRBJ1-2
D: TRBD1
V: TRBV9

DNA: TGTGCCAGCAGCCAGAAGGTGGGGGGCACCGGGGAGCTGTTTTTT
CDR3: CASSQKVGGTGELFF
size: .
J: TRBJ2-2
D: .
V: TRBV11-2

DNA: TGCAGTGCTAGATGGGAGGGATCAGATACGCAGTATTTT
CDR3: CSARWEGSDTQYF
size: few
J: TRBJ2-3
D: TRBD2
V: TRBV20-1

DNA: TGTGCCAGCAGTGAACAGGGGAACGGTCAGCCCCAGCATTTT
CDR3: CASSEQGNGQPQHF
size: few
J: TRBJ1-5
D: TRBD1
V: TRBV7-9

DNA: TGTGCCAGCAGTTACAGGGGGACAGAGGGCTATGGCTACACCTTC
CDR3: CASSYRGTEGYGYTF
size: once
J: TRBJ1-2
D: TRBD1
V: TRBV6-5

DNA: TGCAGCTCAGCCGCGTTAAGAGACGGAAGGAATTCACCCCTCCACTTT
CDR3: CSSAALRDGRNSPLHF
size: .
J: TRBJ1-6
D: .
V: TRBV20-1